This is a list of T cell receptor beta chains from one sample in a study of shared clonotypes between healthy human individuals. Data came from immunoSEQ multiplex PCR; TCRdb stores just in-frame clones and leaves some out. The table records roughly 1,100,000 clones, around four fifths of them present only once. The source material was memory CD4+ T cells sorted from blood. These receptors were obtained from a man younger than 30 in good health. Each CDR3 is given with its conserved first and last residue. A D gene is named only where the DNA matches it firmly.

V: TRBV6-4
J: TRBJ2-2
length: 16
D: NA
CDR3: CASSEGFLANTGELFF

V: TRBV28
J: TRBJ2-6
length: 14
D: NA
CDR3: CASNVNSGANVLTF

V: TRBV7-8
J: TRBJ1-4
length: 15
D: NA
CDR3: CASSTADSLMRKLFF

V: TRBV11-3
J: TRBJ2-2
length: 14
D: NA
CDR3: CASSLGTANGELFF

V: TRBV5-1
J: TRBJ2-7
length: 18
D: TRBD2
CDR3: CASNRVRRASGGAYEQYF

V: TRBV19
J: TRBJ2-2
length: 17
D: NA
CDR3: CASSIDRGRWGTGELFF

V: TRBV5-1
J: TRBJ1-1
length: 13
D: NA
CDR3: CASSFTGQSEAFF

V: TRBV5-1
J: TRBJ2-3
length: 15
D: TRBD2
CDR3: CASSRLAGGLDTQYF

V: TRBV27
J: TRBJ1-1
length: 12
D: NA
CDR3: CASSLPGAPAFF

V: TRBV4-1
J: TRBJ2-7
length: 14
D: NA
CDR3: CASSPGRNSYEQYF

V: TRBV19
J: TRBJ2-1
length: 19
D: TRBD2
CDR3: CASSMIGPEAGGPYNEQFF